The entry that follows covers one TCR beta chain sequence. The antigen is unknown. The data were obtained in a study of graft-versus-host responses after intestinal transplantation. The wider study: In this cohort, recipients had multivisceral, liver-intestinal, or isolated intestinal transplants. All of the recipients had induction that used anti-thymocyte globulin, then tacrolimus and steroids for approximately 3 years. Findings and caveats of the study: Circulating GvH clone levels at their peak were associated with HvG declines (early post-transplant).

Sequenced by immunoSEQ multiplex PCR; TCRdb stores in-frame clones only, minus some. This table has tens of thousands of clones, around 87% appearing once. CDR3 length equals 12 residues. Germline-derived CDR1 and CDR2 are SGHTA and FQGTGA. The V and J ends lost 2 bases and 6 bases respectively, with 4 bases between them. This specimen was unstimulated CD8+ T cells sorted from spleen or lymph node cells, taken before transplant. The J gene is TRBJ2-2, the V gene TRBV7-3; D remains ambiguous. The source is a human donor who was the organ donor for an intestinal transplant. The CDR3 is CASSLEPGELFF. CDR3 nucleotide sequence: TGTGCCAGCAGCTTAGAGCCCGGGGAGCTGTTTTTT.